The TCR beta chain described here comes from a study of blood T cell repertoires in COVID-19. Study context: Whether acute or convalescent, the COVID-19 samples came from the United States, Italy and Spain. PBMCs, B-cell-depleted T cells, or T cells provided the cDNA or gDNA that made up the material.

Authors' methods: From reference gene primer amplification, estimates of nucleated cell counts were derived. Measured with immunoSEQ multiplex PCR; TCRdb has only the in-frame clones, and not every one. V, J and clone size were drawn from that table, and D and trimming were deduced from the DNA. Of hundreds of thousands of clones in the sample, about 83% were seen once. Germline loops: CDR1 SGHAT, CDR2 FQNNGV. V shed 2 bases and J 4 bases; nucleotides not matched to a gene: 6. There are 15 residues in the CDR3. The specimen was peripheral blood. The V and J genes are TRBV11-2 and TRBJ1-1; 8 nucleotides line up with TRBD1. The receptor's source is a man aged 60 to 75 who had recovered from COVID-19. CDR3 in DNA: TGTGCCAGCAGCTTAAGACAGGGGTTCGGCACTGAAGCTTTCTTT. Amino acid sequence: CASSLRQGFGTEAFF.